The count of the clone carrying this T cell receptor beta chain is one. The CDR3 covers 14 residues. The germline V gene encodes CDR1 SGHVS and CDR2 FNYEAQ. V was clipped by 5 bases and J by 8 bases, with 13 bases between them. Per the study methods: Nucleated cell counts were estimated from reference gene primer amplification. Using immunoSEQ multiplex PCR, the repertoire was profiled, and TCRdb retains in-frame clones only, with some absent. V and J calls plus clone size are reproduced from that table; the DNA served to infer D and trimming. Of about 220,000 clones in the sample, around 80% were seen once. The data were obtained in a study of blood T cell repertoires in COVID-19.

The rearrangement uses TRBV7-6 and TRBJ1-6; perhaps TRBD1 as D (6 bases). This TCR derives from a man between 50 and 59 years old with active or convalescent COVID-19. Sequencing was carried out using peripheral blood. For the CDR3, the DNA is TGTGCCAGCAGCCTAACAGGGTCGGATTCACCCCTCCACTTT. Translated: CASSLTGSDSPLHF. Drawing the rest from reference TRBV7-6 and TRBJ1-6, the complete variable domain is GAGVSQSPRYKVTKRGQDVALRCDPISGHVSLYWYRQALGQGPEFLTYFNYEAQQDKSGLPNDRFSAERPEGSISTLTIQRTEQRDSAMYRCASSLTGSDSPLHFGNGTRLTVT.